The next 32 T cell receptor beta chains were all read from a single sample in a study of PD-1 blockade in mismatch repair-deficient tumors. The table came from immunoSEQ multiplex PCR; TCRdb's copy has only in-frame clones and leaves some out. The sample has 100,000 to 150,000 clones; around nine tenths are singletons. This sample comprised peripheral blood, obtained roughly 70 weeks after starting pembrolizumab. All receptors come from an adult with mismatch repair-deficient cancer.

This clone came up a few times. This chain uses TRBV27 with TRBJ2-3; 7 bases are shared with TRBD2. The CDR3 is 16 amino acids. V shed 6 bases and J 2 bases; nucleotides not matched to a gene: 11. The V gene's germline CDR1 is MNHEY and CDR2 SMNVEV (reference sequence). The CDR3 nucleotides are TGTGCCAGCAGACTCACCGAGCGGGGCAACACAGATACGCAGTATTTT. It encodes CASRLTERGNTDTQYF.

V usage is TRBV6-5 and J usage is TRBJ2-4, with D maybe TRBD2 (5 bases). This CDR3 is 13 amino acids long. Germline loops: CDR1 MNHEY, CDR2 SVGAGI. V was shortened by 4 bases and J by 8 bases, with 12 bases between the two germline ends. In DNA form, the CDR3 reads TGTGCCAGCAGTTCTAGCTCTCAGTACATTCAGTACTTC. Translation gives CASSSSSQYIQYF.

This clone was observed a few times. This same CDR3 is encoded by further DNA sequences in the sample. This chain uses TRBV19 with TRBJ1-1; possibly TRBD1 for D (5 bases). Germline V gene data show CDR1 as LNHDA and CDR2 as SQIVND (reference sequence). This CDR3 has 14 amino acids. V lost 1 base and J lost 1, with 7 bases in between. The CDR3 coding sequence is TGTGCCAGTAGTATAGGAGGGGAGAACACTGAAGCTTTCTTT. Translating it yields CASSIGGENTEAFF.

The V and J genes are TRBV6-5 and TRBJ2-7; perhaps TRBD2 as D (6 bases). CDR3 size: 11 residues. Looked up from germline, CDR1 is MNHEY and CDR2 is SVGAGI. Trimming left V 6 bases short and J 6 bases short, with 9 bases between. CDR3 region: CASRSGSEQYF. The CDR3 DNA reads as TGTGCCAGCAGATCCGGGAGCGAGCAGTACTTC.

The chain couples TRBV4-1 to TRBJ2-5; the D is unclear. Germline V gene lookup returns CDR1 MGHRA and CDR2 YSYEKL. V lost 3 bases and J lost 5, with 10 bases in between. CDR3 size: 13 residues. CDR3 amino acids: CASSQIEDETQYF. The CDR3 nucleotides read TGCGCCAGCAGCCAGATAGAGGATGAGACCCAGTACTTC.

J is TRBJ2-4 and V is TRBV5-5; possible D gene TRBD2, 6 bases. CDR1 and CDR2 (germline): SGHKS, YYEKEE (reference sequence). CDR3 length: 17 residues. Trimming removed 4 bases from V and 0 bases from J, with 17 bases in between. The CDR3 is CASSPRDPGLAKNIQYF. The DNA of the CDR3 is TGTGCCAGCAGCCCCCGGGACCCGGGACTAGCCAAAAACATTCAGTACTTC.

The V gene is TRBV15, the J gene TRBJ1-5; 7 bases are a match to TRBD1. Germline values: CDR1 LNHNV, CDR2 YYDKDF (reference sequence). The CDR3 is 16 residues long. The V gene end was trimmed by 2 bases and the J gene end by 0 bases; junction bases not matched to a gene: 4. In DNA form, the CDR3 reads TGTGCCACCAGCAGACCTGGGACAGTTAGCAATCAGCCCCAGCATTTT. Protein sequence: CATSRPGTVSNQPQHF.

In this sample, this clone turned up once. The V call is TRBV4-3, the J call TRBJ2-7; TRBD1 matches 7 bases. The V gene's germline CDR1 is LGHNA and CDR2 YSLEER. The CDR3 has 15 residues. J lost 2 bases, V lost 1 base, and 5 bases had no gene match. CDR3 residues: CASSQAQGQTYEQYF. DNA of the CDR3: TGCGCCAGCAGCCAAGCGCAGGGACAGACCTACGAGCAGTACTTC.

The chain joins TRBV28 to TRBJ1-2; D not resolved. Trimming took off 6 bases at V and 8 bases at J, with 19 bases between the two ends. The V gene's germline CDR1 is MDHEN and CDR2 SYDVKM. There are 14 residues in the CDR3. The CDR3 spells CASSANDVLRGYTF. CDR3 DNA sequence: TGTGCCAGCAGCGCCAACGACGTCTTGAGGGGCTACACCTTC.

The sample holds a few counts of this clone. The chain has TRBV9 and TRBJ2-2, with D unresolved. This CDR3 spans 15 amino acids. Trimming took off 3 bases at V and 6 bases at J, with 15 bases between the two ends. Looked up from germline, CDR1 is SGDLS and CDR2 is YYNGEE. CDR3 DNA sequence: TGTGCCAGCAGCGGAATCAACGAATTTGCCGGGGAGCTGTTTTTT. As protein: CASSGINEFAGELFF.

This chain joins TRBV11-2 and TRBJ2-2; TRBD1 matches 8 bases. The CDR3 runs 17 residues. Germline V lookup: CDR1 SGHAT, CDR2 FQNNGV. Germline trimming cut 4 bases from V and 3 bases from J; bases unmatched to any gene: 10. The CDR3 reads CASSSRTGGGDTGELFF. For the CDR3, the DNA is TGTGCCAGCAGCTCCAGAACAGGGGGAGGTGACACCGGGGAGCTGTTTTTT.

About this clone: Other nucleotide sequences in the sample specify the same CDR3. This rearrangement joins TRBV5-6 to TRBJ2-7; 11 bases agree with TRBD1. Trimming removed 4 bases from V and 2 bases from J; junction bases left unmatched: 2. Germline V gene sequence: CDR1 SGHDT, CDR2 YYEEEE. The CDR3 extends over 14 amino acids. The CDR3 bases are TGTGCCAGCAGCCCGGGACAGGGGGCCTACGAGCAGTACTTC. It is translated as CASSPGQGAYEQYF.

This chain uses TRBV9 with TRBJ2-1; TRBD1 matches at 10 bases. V lost 0 bases to trimming and J lost 0 bases; unmatched junction nucleotides: 0. This CDR3 is 16 amino acids long. Germline V gene sequence: CDR1 SGDLS, CDR2 YYNGEE. The CDR3 spells CASSVGDRGSYNEQFF. Written as DNA, the CDR3 is TGTGCCAGCAGCGTAGGGGACAGGGGCTCCTACAATGAGCAGTTCTTC.

The table lists this clone with a count of one. J is TRBJ1-2 and V is TRBV11-2; no clear D gene. The CDR3 covers 12 residues. V lost 6 bases, J lost 4 bases, and 9 bases lay in between. Looked up from germline, CDR1 is SGHAT and CDR2 is FQNNGV. Written as DNA, the CDR3 is TGTGCCAGCAGATCCGATCGCTATGGCTACACCTTC. Amino acid sequence: CASRSDRYGYTF.

The J gene is TRBJ2-7, the V gene TRBV27; TRBD2 aligns across 8 bases. The germline V gene encodes CDR1 MNHEY and CDR2 SMNVEV (reference sequence). Unmatched junction bases numbered 13, after V lost 8 bases and J lost 7 bases. The CDR3 is 14 amino acids. The chain's CDR3 is CASSEGSGMKEQYF. CDR3 coding DNA: TGTGCCAGCTCAGAGGGTAGCGGGATGAAAGAGCAGTACTTC.

The chain uses TRBV5-1 and TRBJ1-1; D gene unclear. The germline V gene has CDR1 SGHRS and CDR2 YFSETQ. This CDR3 is 13 amino acids long. V gave up 0 bases and J gave up 5 bases, with 8 bases separating them. The CDR3 bases are TGCGCCAGCAGCTTGGCGAGGGAAACTGAAGCTTTCTTT. Its translation is CASSLARETEAFF. The full variable domain, in which reference TRBV5-1 and TRBJ1-1 provide the parts outside the CDR3, is KAGVTQTPRYLIKTRGQQVTLSCSPISGHRSVSWYQQTPGQGLQFLFEYFSETQRNKGNFPGRFSGRQFSNSRSEMNVSTLELGDSALYLCASSLARETEAFFGQGTRLTVV.

V usage is TRBV11-2 and J usage is TRBJ1-4; D is unclear. Trimming stripped 2 bases from V and 8 bases from J, with 12 bases between. CDR3 length equals 14 residues. Per the germline V gene, CDR1 is SGHAT and CDR2 is FQNNGV. The CDR3 DNA follows: TGTGCCAGCAGCTTAAACTCAGTCGGCGAAAAACTGTTTTTT. Its protein is CASSLNSVGEKLFF.

A single count supports this clone. The gene calls are TRBV19 and TRBJ2-5; 12 bases fit TRBD2. This CDR3 comprises 14 residues. Germline V gives CDR1 LNHDA, CDR2 SQIVND (reference sequence). V lost 7 bases and J lost 5; bases outside the gene matches: 5. Here the CDR3 reads CASKRTSGTETQYF. The CDR3 nucleotides are TGTGCCAGTAAACGGACTAGCGGGACTGAGACCCAGTACTTC. Variable domain in full (rest from reference TRBV19 and TRBJ2-5): DGGITQSPKYLFRKEGQNVTLSCEQNLNHDAMYWYRQDPGQGLRLIYYSQIVNDFQKGDIAEGYSVSREKKESFPLTVTSAQKNPTAFYLCASKRTSGTETQYFGPGTRLLVL.

The V call is TRBV10-3, the J call TRBJ2-7, with TRBD1 matching 7 bases. Germline CDR1 is ENHRY and CDR2 is SYGVKD. This CDR3 region has 14 residues. With 6 bases clipped from V and 0 bases from J, the junction kept 5 bases outside the gene matches. Here the CDR3 DNA reads TGTGCCATCAGGATGGGACAGACCTCCTACGAGCAGTACTTC. Translation: CAIRMGQTSYEQYF.

This rearrangement joins TRBV7-2 to TRBJ2-5; 9 bases match TRBD2. There are 15 residues in the CDR3. The V gene end was trimmed by 1 base and the J gene end by 2 bases; junction bases not matched to a gene: 2. Germline loops: CDR1 SGHTA, CDR2 FQGNSA. The CDR3 protein is CASSLGSGSQETQYF. In DNA form, the CDR3 reads TGTGCCAGCAGCTTAGGTAGCGGGAGTCAAGAGACCCAGTACTTC.

The chain combines TRBV5-6 with TRBJ1-5, with TRBD1 matching 7 bases. The CDR3 is 13 amino acids. J was trimmed by 7 bases and V by 2 bases; bases with no gene match: 3. Germline loops: CDR1 SGHDT, CDR2 YYEEEE. For the CDR3, the DNA is TGTGCCAGCAGCTTAGGGGGCGGGCAGCCCCAGCATTTT. Its protein is CASSLGGGQPQHF.

The genes are TRBV7-9 and TRBJ1-5; D is unresolved. The germline V and J ends were trimmed by 1 base and 0 bases, with 4 bases remaining between them. The V gene's germline CDR1 is SEHNR and CDR2 FQNEAQ (reference sequence). The CDR3 totals 14 residues. The DNA for the CDR3 is TGTGCCAGCAGCTTAGTAGATAGCAATCAGCCCCAGCATTTT. It translates to CASSLVDSNQPQHF.

The chain employs TRBV5-1 and TRBJ1-1; the D gene is possibly TRBD1 (6 bases). V was trimmed by 3 bases and J by 2 bases, leaving 11 bases between them. The CDR3 totals 14 residues. CDR1 SGHRS and CDR2 YFSETQ come from the germline V gene. CDR3 amino acids: CASSYSQGNTEAFF. The CDR3 DNA is TGCGCCAGCAGCTACTCACAGGGAAACACTGAAGCTTTCTTT.

The V and J genes are TRBV28 and TRBJ2-1, with 9 nucleotides matching TRBD2. The CDR3 has 17 amino acids. In germline, CDR1 is MDHEN, CDR2 SYDVKM. Trimming cost V 6 bases and J 9 bases; bases outside gene matches: 18. The CDR3 is CASRVSGASGAYTEQFF. As DNA, the CDR3 is TGTGCCAGCAGAGTCTCCGGGGCTAGCGGGGCTTATACTGAGCAGTTCTTC.

The rearrangement uses TRBV29-1 and TRBJ2-7, with 10 bases that match TRBD1. CDR3 length: 17 residues. The germline CDR1 and CDR2 sequences are SQVTM and ANQGSEA. Trimming took 2 bases from V and 1 from J; bases not matched to a gene: 11. CDR3 nucleotide sequence: TGCAGCGTTGAATCGCCCGGACGGGACAGGGGTTCCTACGAGCAGTACTTC. Its protein is CSVESPGRDRGSYEQYF.

The count of this clone is one. The chain couples TRBV10-1 to TRBJ2-7; TRBD2 agrees at 7 bases. From germline, CDR1 is WNHNN and CDR2 SYGVQD (reference sequence). The length of the CDR3 is 17 residues. Trimming removed 6 bases from V and 1 base from J; junction bases left unmatched: 15. The CDR3 sequence: CASSGCAGTKRSYEQYF. DNA for the CDR3: TGCGCCAGCAGCGGGTGCGCCGGGACTAAACGGTCCTACGAGCAGTACTTC.

The rearrangement uses TRBV6-1 and TRBJ2-3, with no clear D. V lost 3 bases to trimming and J lost 2 bases, with 6 bases between them. Germline CDR1 is MNHNS and CDR2 is SASEGT. The CDR3 length is 13 residues. CDR3 nucleotide sequence: TGTGCCAGCAGTGATGATAACACAGATACGCAGTATTTT. Translation: CASSDDNTDTQYF.

On this clone itself: Other DNA sequences of this sample code for an identical CDR3. This chain joins TRBV5-1 and TRBJ1-2; 10 bases fit TRBD1. Trimming removed 5 bases from V and 3 bases from J; junction bases left unmatched: 4. The germline V gene encodes CDR1 SGHRS and CDR2 YFSETQ. The CDR3 sequence is 14 residues long. CDR3 nucleotide sequence: TGCGCCAGCAGTCGACAGGGGGCTGACTATGGCTACACCTTC. This gives the protein CASSRQGADYGYTF. Filled out from reference TRBV5-1 and TRBJ1-2, the complete variable domain reads KAGVTQTPRYLIKTRGQQVTLSCSPISGHRSVSWYQQTPGQGLQFLFEYFSETQRNKGNFPGRFSGRQFSNSRSEMNVSTLELGDSALYLCASSRQGADYGYTFGSGTRLTVV.

The chain carries TRBV5-1 and TRBJ2-7; TRBD2 might be the D (6 bases). The CDR3 has 14 amino acids. Deletions cut 5 bases from V and 2 bases from J, with 14 bases between. Germline V lookup: CDR1 SGHRS, CDR2 YFSETQ. The CDR3 DNA is TGCGCCAGCAGACCCCGGGACTCGGCCTACGAGCAGTACTTC. This sequence encodes CASRPRDSAYEQYF.

The chain carries TRBV27 and TRBJ2-5; D remains ambiguous. The CDR3 is 15 residues long. V was pared by 0 bases and J by 2 bases, with 10 bases between. CDR1 and CDR2 from the germline V gene are MNHEY and SMNVEV (reference sequence). CDR3 sequence (DNA): TGTGCCAGCAGTTTATCACTGGGCAAACAAGAGACCCAGTACTTC. It codes for CASSLSLGKQETQYF.

This clone was observed a single time. The chain has TRBV19 and TRBJ1-2; D not resolved. Germline V lookup: CDR1 LNHDA, CDR2 SQIVND (reference sequence). V was pared by 4 bases and J by 5 bases, with 11 bases between. The CDR3 is made up of 13 amino acids. For the CDR3, the DNA is TGTGCCAGTAGTAGTGAGTCAGCTTATGGCTACACCTTC. Amino acids: CASSSESAYGYTF.

V gene TRBV4-3 combines with J gene TRBJ2-1; 11 bases line up with TRBD2. Germline V gene lookup returns CDR1 LGHNA and CDR2 YSLEER. J was trimmed by 8 bases and V by 3 bases; bases with no gene match: 9. The CDR3 extends over 16 amino acids. The CDR3 spells CASSQSTSGSFYEQFF. CDR3 in DNA: TGCGCCAGCAGCCAGTCAACTAGCGGGAGTTTCTATGAGCAGTTCTTC.